One sample yielded the 8 T cell receptor beta chains listed below, sequenced in a study of CD4+ T cells in melanoma. TCRdb's copy holds only in-frame clones and misses some; the assay was immunoSEQ multiplex PCR. In the table there are about 55,000 clones, 60% to 80% of which are singletons. Sequenced: tumor tissue. Receptors originate from a human donor with melanoma.

This clone rates as medium-sized. The CDR3 DNA reads as TGTGCCAGCAGTTTATCCAGGGGGCTCTTGAATGAGCAGTTCTTC. This encodes CASSLSRGLLNEQFF. The V call is TRBV27, the J call TRBJ2-1; TRBD1 matches at 8 bases. This CDR3 is built from 15 residues. V was pared by 0 bases and J by 7 bases, with 5 bases of the junction left unmatched. CDR1 and CDR2 from the germline V gene are MNHEY and SMNVEV (reference sequence).

V usage is TRBV7-6 and J usage is TRBJ2-1; 8 nucleotides agree with TRBD2. Germline V gene data show CDR1 as SGHVS and CDR2 as FNYEAQ. Losses at the gene ends were 1 base for V and 9 bases for J; bases not matched to a gene: 8. This CDR3 spans 15 amino acids. The CDR3 loop reads CASSLVASRGAEQFF. The CDR3 DNA reads as TGTGCCAGCAGCTTAGTTGCCTCGCGGGGGGCTGAGCAGTTCTTC.

The chain employs TRBV6-1 and TRBJ2-3; tentatively, D is TRBD1 (5 bases). V was pared by 4 bases and J by 4 bases, with 15 bases between. This CDR3 contains 15 residues. Looked up from germline, CDR1 is MNHNS and CDR2 is SASEGT. CDR3 DNA sequence: TGTGCCAGCAGTGTCGGTCAGGGTCACTCAGATACGCAGTATTTT. It yields the protein CASSVGQGHSDTQYF.

This chain joins TRBV15 and TRBJ2-1, with D possibly being TRBD1 (6 bases). The CDR3 totals 16 residues. The V gene lost 3 bases and the J gene lost 4 bases, with 16 bases spanning the gap. The germline V gene encodes CDR1 LNHNV and CDR2 YYDKDF (reference sequence). This CDR3 reads CATSRPDSSGYNEQFF. The CDR3 coding sequence is TGTGCCACCAGCAGGCCGGACAGTTCGGGTTACAATGAGCAGTTCTTC.

This chain joins TRBV5-6 and TRBJ2-2, with a possible D match to TRBD1 (6 bases). The V gene lost 4 bases and the J gene lost 7 bases, with 8 bases spanning the gap. The CDR3 runs to 12 residues. CDR1 and CDR2 from the germline V gene are SGHDT and YYEEEE. The CDR3 sequence: CASSTGLGELFF. CDR3 bases: TGTGCCAGCAGCACAGGGCTCGGGGAGCTGTTTTTT.

The chain is built from TRBV5-1 and TRBJ1-1; 9 nucleotides align to TRBD1. Germline CDR1 and CDR2: SGHRS and YFSETQ. The CDR3 has 15 amino acids. V lost 0 bases and J lost 8; bases outside the gene matches: 8. This chain's CDR3 is CASSLDGTGKGEAFF. The CDR3 DNA is TGCGCCAGCAGCTTGGACGGGACAGGGAAGGGAGAAGCTTTCTTT.

This clone was detected once. This chain joins TRBV7-9 and TRBJ1-3, with a tentative D call TRBD1 (5 bases). Trimming pared 2 bases from V and 2 bases from J, leaving 13 bases between. This CDR3 has 16 amino acids. Germline CDR1 and CDR2: SEHNR and FQNEAQ (reference sequence). This CDR3 reads CASSLLGGKAGNTIYF. The CDR3 DNA reads TGTGCCAGCAGCTTACTTGGGGGAAAAGCTGGAAACACCATATATTTT.

This chain joins TRBV28 and TRBJ1-3; tentatively, D is TRBD1 (5 bases). The CDR3 loop spans 12 amino acids. The V and J ends lost 6 bases and 6 bases respectively, with 9 bases between them. CDR1 and CDR2 (germline): MDHEN, SYDVKM. In DNA, the CDR3 is TGTGCCAGCAGCACGACAGTAAACACCATATATTTT. Amino acids: CASSTTVNTIYF.